This TCR beta chain appears in the sequencing data of a study of cytotoxic CD8 clonotypes in ibrutinib-treated CLL. Comments on this clone: Relative to the germline gene, one junction end is altered; a read error may explain this.

Sequencing used immunoSEQ multiplex PCR; TCRdb keeps in-frame clones, though not all of them. The sample has more than 6,000 clones, 70% to 75% seen once; the top ten hold around 27%. Cryopreserved PBMCs provided around 1.9 micrograms of genomic DNA for the TCR beta libraries. The CDR3 has 15 amino acids. The germline gives CDR1 ENHRY, CDR2 SYGVKD. This clonotype originated in a human donor with chronic lymphocytic leukemia. Sequenced here: PBMCs, sampled before ibrutinib treatment. The chain joins TRBV10-3 to TRBJ2-7; 9 positions match TRBD1. In DNA form, the CDR3 reads TGTGCCAGCAGTTACCGGGACAGGGAGGCCTACGAGCAGTACTTC. It specifies CASSYRDREAYEQYF.